One sample yielded the 27 T cell receptor beta chains listed below, sequenced in a study of shared clonotypes between healthy human individuals. Method: immunoSEQ multiplex PCR; TCRdb's copy keeps in-frame clones and lacks some. The data contain 450,000 to 550,000 clones, 79% of them seen just once; the ten biggest clones take up 10% to 15%. Sequencing input: PBMCs. The receptors originated from a woman aged 40 to 55 in good health. Some clones in this sample may be carry-over from other donors' samples.

V and J are TRBV6-5 and TRBJ2-4; D tentatively fits TRBD1 or TRBD2 (5 bases each). This CDR3 region has 13 residues. The ends were cut back, 2 bases at V and 7 bases at J, with 9 bases in the middle. Germline V CDR1 and CDR2: MNHEY, SVGAGI. The CDR3 sequence is CASSYDWGNIQYF. In nucleotides, the CDR3 is TGTGCCAGCAGTTACGACTGGGGGAACATTCAGTACTTC.

The V and J genes are TRBV7-3 and TRBJ1-6; the D is unclear. The CDR3 is 13 amino acids. Germline lookup yields CDR1 SGHTA and CDR2 FQGTGA. With 5 bases removed from V and 12 bases from J, the gap between germline ends came to 14 bases. As DNA, the CDR3 is TGTGCCAGCAGCCCCCAGCCAGGCGGACCCCTCCACTTT. This sequence encodes CASSPQPGGPLHF.

V and J are TRBV28 and TRBJ2-1; D is undetermined. Deletions cut 5 bases from V and 7 bases from J, with 6 bases between. The CDR3 loop spans 11 amino acids. Per germline, CDR1 MDHEN and CDR2 SYDVKM. The CDR3 loop reads CASSPDNEQFF. DNA of the CDR3: TGTGCCAGCAGTCCAGATAATGAGCAGTTCTTC. Full variable domain (missing parts from reference TRBV28 and TRBJ2-1): DVKVTQSSRYLVKRTGEKVFLECVQDMDHENMFWYRQDPGLGLRLIYFSYDVKMKEKGDIPEGYSVSREKKERFSLILESASTNQTSMYLCASSPDNEQFFGPGTRLTVL.

The V call is TRBV27, the J call TRBJ1-1; TRBD1 agrees at 7 bases. There are 17 residues in the CDR3. CDR1 is MNHEY, CDR2 SMNVEV, per germline (reference sequence). V dropped 3 bases and J dropped 4; count of bases not matched to a gene: 14. CDR3: CASSFSVLGGAGTEAFF. The DNA of the CDR3 is TGTGCCAGCAGTTTTTCAGTCTTAGGGGGCGCGGGCACTGAAGCTTTCTTT.

The chain is built from TRBV30 and TRBJ2-5; no clear D gene. The CDR3 sequence is 12 residues long. Trimming took 0 bases from V and 5 from J, leaving 7 bases between them. Germline CDR1 reads GTSNPN; CDR2 reads SVGIG (reference sequence). The CDR3 loop is CAWSVGWETQYF. The CDR3 DNA follows: TGTGCCTGGAGTGTGGGGTGGGAGACCCAGTACTTC.

The J gene is TRBJ1-4, the V gene TRBV5-1; the D is unclear. The CDR3 has 14 residues. Trimming removed 0 bases from V and 5 bases from J, with 8 bases in between. Germline assignment: CDR1 SGHRS and CDR2 YFSETQ. The CDR3 protein is CASSLDAENEKLFF. In DNA, the CDR3 is TGCGCCAGCAGCTTGGATGCAGAGAATGAAAAACTGTTTTTT.

The CDR3 DNA sequence: TGTGCCAGCAGCCCTAGGAGCCAAGCTAACTATGGCTACACCTTC. Amino acid sequence: CASSPRSQANYGYTF. The chain employs TRBV7-2 and TRBJ1-2, with D uncertain. CDR3 length: 15 residues. Trimming left V 5 bases short and J 0 bases short, with 13 bases between. Germline loops: CDR1 SGHTA, CDR2 FQGNSA.

The chain combines TRBV7-2 with TRBJ1-3; D is possibly TRBD1 (5 bases). Looked up from germline, CDR1 is SGHTA and CDR2 is FQGNSA. This CDR3 contains 14 residues. Trimming took off 4 bases at V and 6 bases at J, with 13 bases between the two ends. Here the CDR3 DNA reads TGTGCCAGCAGCTATCTCAGGGTTGAAAACACCATATATTTT. This encodes CASSYLRVENTIYF.

The genes are TRBV9 and TRBJ2-7; D is perhaps TRBD1 (6 bases). Germline V gene lookup returns CDR1 SGDLS and CDR2 YYNGEE. The germline V and J ends were trimmed by 0 bases and 2 bases, with 12 bases remaining between them. The CDR3 totals 15 residues. CDR3: CASSVGPGETYEQYF. Written as DNA, the CDR3 is TGTGCCAGCAGCGTAGGGCCAGGGGAAACCTACGAGCAGTACTTC.

This clone was counted only a few times. V gene TRBV29-1 combines with J gene TRBJ1-2, with unresolved D. The CDR3 totals 12 residues. Germline CDR1 and CDR2: SQVTM and ANQGSEA. Trimming shortened V by 0 bases and J by 2 bases, and 4 bases separated the two germline ends. The CDR3: CSVEDGNYGYTF. The CDR3 DNA reads TGCAGCGTTGAAGACGGAAACTATGGCTACACCTTC.

This chain joins TRBV10-1 and TRBJ2-3, with a possible D match to TRBD2 (5 bases). The germline V gene encodes CDR1 WNHNN and CDR2 SYGVQD (reference sequence). This CDR3 is built from 16 residues. Trimming cost V 4 bases and J 0 bases, with 14 bases left between them. This CDR3 reads CASSGSLGGSTDTQYF. CDR3 coding DNA: TGCGCCAGCAGTGGGAGCTTAGGCGGGAGCACAGATACGCAGTATTTT.

The chain combines TRBV6-5 with TRBJ2-1; 9 nucleotides line up with TRBD2. Germline values: CDR1 MNHEY, CDR2 SVGAGI. This CDR3 spans 15 amino acids. V lost 6 bases, J lost 4 bases, and 7 bases stayed unmatched. The CDR3 spells CASRGGLAAYNEQFF. The CDR3 DNA reads as TGTGCCAGCAGGGGGGGACTAGCAGCATACAATGAGCAGTTCTTC.

Of note for this clone: This sample includes further DNA sequences coding for the same CDR3. V is TRBV2 and J is TRBJ1-2; 12 positions agree with TRBD1. The CDR3 runs to 14 residues. V shed 5 bases and J 6 bases; nucleotides not matched to a gene: 4. Germline values: CDR1 SNHLY, CDR2 FYNNEI. DNA of the CDR3: TGTGCCAGCAGTAGGGACAGGGGGCGGGATGGCTACACCTTC. This sequence encodes CASSRDRGRDGYTF.

This sequence joins TRBV9 and TRBJ2-1, with 7 bases identical to TRBD2. Germline V CDR1 and CDR2: SGDLS, YYNGEE. The trim removed 0 bases at V and 7 bases at J, leaving 7 bases unmatched. The CDR3 is 15 amino acids. CDR3 in amino acids: CASSVGSGGENEQFF. CDR3 bases: TGTGCCAGCAGCGTAGGGTCGGGAGGTGAAAATGAGCAGTTCTTC.

The rearrangement links TRBV4-1 to TRBJ2-3; 10 nucleotides match TRBD2. V was clipped by 4 bases and J by 4 bases; unmatched bases: 8. The germline V gene has CDR1 MGHRA and CDR2 YSYEKL. The CDR3 contains 16 residues. This CDR3 is CASSPRTSGGADTQYF. CDR3 bases: TGCGCCAGCAGCCCAAGGACTAGCGGAGGAGCAGATACGCAGTATTTT.

The V gene is TRBV15, the J gene TRBJ1-1; TRBD1 aligns across 7 bases. V gave up 2 bases and J gave up 4 bases; unmatched junction bases: 22. Germline-derived CDR1 and CDR2 are LNHNV and YYDKDF (reference sequence). This CDR3 is 20 amino acids long. Written as DNA, the CDR3 is TGTGCCACCAGCAGATTATACTACGGGACAGCCAACGGGGCAGTCACTGAAGCTTTCTTT. Its protein is CATSRLYYGTANGAVTEAFF.

A single count supports this clone. This chain uses TRBV7-3 with TRBJ2-1; 12 bases fit TRBD2. CDR1 is SGHTA, CDR2 FQGTGA, per germline. The CDR3 totals 15 residues. The ends lost 5 bases at V and 7 bases at J; junction bases unmatched: 6. The chain's CDR3 is CASSLTSGSVNEQFF. CDR3 nucleotide sequence: TGTGCCAGCAGCCTGACTAGCGGGAGTGTGAATGAGCAGTTCTTC.

This clone has just one count. This chain connects TRBV18 to TRBJ1-2; TRBD1 matches at 9 bases. The CDR3 totals 15 residues. CDR1 KGHSH and CDR2 LQKENI come from the germline V gene. With V trimmed by 2 bases and J by 3 bases, 4 bases remained unmatched. The CDR3 region has the DNA TGTGCCAGCTCACCAACCCGGGACAGGGACTATGGCTACACCTTC. This codes for CASSPTRDRDYGYTF.

The chain links TRBV7-8 to TRBJ2-7; 7 nucleotides match TRBD2. The ends lost 5 bases at V and 3 bases at J; junction bases unmatched: 4. The CDR3 totals 13 residues. The germline gives CDR1 SGHVS, CDR2 FQNEAQ. This CDR3 reads CASSTRTSYEQYF. The CDR3 DNA is TGTGCCAGCAGCACCCGGACTAGCTACGAGCAGTACTTC.

A remark on this clone: This CDR3 is also generated by other DNA sequences in the sample. The chain links TRBV29-1 to TRBJ2-1; TRBD2 matches 13 bases. The germline V gene has CDR1 SQVTM and CDR2 ANQGSEA. The CDR3 contains 16 residues. V shed 4 bases and J 1 base; nucleotides not matched to a gene: 4. In DNA, the CDR3 is TGCAGCGTTGGGACTAGCGGGAGTTTTTCCTACAATGAGCAGTTCTTC. Its translation is CSVGTSGSFSYNEQFF.

This clone has ten or more counts. The V gene is TRBV5-4, the J gene TRBJ1-2; D call uncertain. The CDR3 is 11 amino acids. Trimming removed 0 bases from V and 8 bases from J, with 5 bases in between. Germline CDR1 and CDR2: SGHNT and YYREEE (reference sequence). CDR3 nucleotide sequence: TGTGCCAGCAGCTTGGGTGGGGGCTACACCTTC. Translation: CASSLGGGYTF.

The chain joins TRBV6-5 to TRBJ1-1; 7 bases match TRBD1. CDR3 length: 15 amino acids. After removal of 6 bases from V and 1 base from J, the junction contained 8 bases not matched to a gene. Germline V gene data show CDR1 as MNHEY and CDR2 as SVGAGI. CDR3 in amino acids: CASSRTGTANTEAFF. In DNA, the CDR3 is TGTGCCAGCAGCCGAACCGGGACAGCGAACACTGAAGCTTTCTTT.

J is TRBJ2-7 and V is TRBV30; D gene uncertain. Germline CDR1 reads GTSNPN; CDR2 reads SVGIG (reference sequence). V lost 2 bases to trimming and J lost 4 bases, with 12 bases between them. The CDR3 sequence is 13 residues long. As DNA, the CDR3 is TGTGCCTGGAGTAAAGGGTCGCGGTACGAGCAGTACTTC. It codes for CAWSKGSRYEQYF.

V and J are TRBV5-1 and TRBJ2-3; TRBD1 agrees at 11 bases. Germline loops: CDR1 SGHRS, CDR2 YFSETQ. The CDR3 extends over 12 amino acids. V was clipped by 7 bases and J by 6 bases; unmatched bases: 1. The CDR3 nucleotides are TGCGCCAGCGGACAGGGGGCCGATACGCAGTATTTT. Translated, it gives CASGQGADTQYF.

In DNA form, the CDR3 reads TGTGCCAGCAGACCTAGCGGGCAGGTCTACAATGAGCAGTTCTTC. Its protein is CASRPSGQVYNEQFF. The chain uses TRBV7-2 and TRBJ2-1, with 8 nucleotides matching TRBD2. Trimming took 6 bases from V and 3 from J; bases not matched to a gene: 7. There are 15 residues in the CDR3. Germline lookup yields CDR1 SGHTA and CDR2 FQGNSA.

The rearrangement joins TRBV30 to TRBJ1-5; the match to TRBD1 covers 7 bases. This CDR3 comprises 18 residues. Trimming removed 5 bases from V and 0 bases from J; junction bases left unmatched: 16. The germline CDR1 and CDR2 sequences are GTSNPN and SVGIG (reference sequence). CDR3 loop: CAWEEPGTDVNSNQPQHF. CDR3 sequence (DNA): TGTGCCTGGGAGGAGCCCGGGACAGACGTCAATAGCAATCAGCCCCAGCATTTT. The full variable domain, in which reference TRBV30 and TRBJ1-5 provide the parts outside the CDR3, is SQTIHQWPATLVQPVGSPLSLECTVEGTSNPNLYWYRQAAGRGLQLLFYSVGIGQISSEVPQNLSASRPQDRQFILSSKKLLLSDSGFYLCAWEEPGTDVNSNQPQHFGDGTRLSIL.

This clone was seen a handful of times. DNA of the CDR3: TGTGCCAGCAGCCCGCCGAGGGAGGGGCGCGAGCAGTACTTC. This sequence encodes CASSPPREGREQYF. The rearrangement links TRBV7-9 to TRBJ2-7; 7 nucleotides align to TRBD2. Losses at the gene ends were 5 bases for V and 6 bases for J; bases not matched to a gene: 10. Germline assignment: CDR1 SEHNR and CDR2 FQNEAQ (reference sequence). This CDR3 has 14 amino acids.